The 30 T cell receptor beta chains below come from one sample, sequenced in a study of technical replicates of blood from several donors. Sequencing was performed with immunoSEQ multiplex PCR; in TCRdb, only in-frame clones are kept and a portion is missing. The sample gives about 84,000 clones, roughly 93% of which show up once; under 0.3% is in the top ten. Sequencing input: T cells isolated from PBMCs. These TCRs come from a human donor in good health.

This sequence joins TRBV11-1 and TRBJ2-1; D not resolved. With 5 bases removed from V and 0 bases from J, the gap between germline ends came to 11 bases. From germline, CDR1 is SGHAT and CDR2 FQDESV (reference sequence). The CDR3 consists of 15 residues. Here the CDR3 DNA reads TGTGCCAGCAGCCTAACAGCTATCTCCTACAATGAGCAGTTCTTC. Translation: CASSLTAISYNEQFF. The full variable domain, its missing parts supplied by reference TRBV11-1 and TRBJ2-1, is EAEVAQSPRYKITEKSQAVAFWCDPISGHATLYWYRQILGQGPELLVQFQDESVVDDSQLPKDRFSAERLKGVDSTLKIQPAELGDSAMYLCASSLTAISYNEQFFGPGTRLTVL.

The CDR3 spells CASSLAGTSPLPYEQYF. Here the CDR3 DNA reads TGTGCCAGCAGCTTGGCCGGGACTAGTCCCCTCCCCTACGAGCAGTACTTC. This sequence joins TRBV5-6 and TRBJ2-7; 8 bases line up with TRBD2. Trimming took 0 bases from V and 2 from J; bases not matched to a gene: 10. This CDR3 has 17 amino acids. Germline CDR1 SGHDT, CDR2 YYEEEE. Full variable domain (rest looked up from reference TRBV5-6 and TRBJ2-7): DAGVTQSPTHLIKTRGQQVTLRCSPKSGHDTVSWYQQALGQGPQFIFQYYEEEERQRGNFPDRFSGHQFPNYSSELNVNALLLGDSALYLCASSLAGTSPLPYEQYFGPGTRLTVT.

The chain is built from TRBV27 and TRBJ2-1; D possibly corresponds to TRBD1 (6 bases). Germline CDR1 reads MNHEY; CDR2 reads SMNVEV (reference sequence). The CDR3 contains 15 residues. Trimming took off 5 bases at V and 2 bases at J, with 13 bases between the two ends. CDR3 loop: CASSRRQVTYNEQFF. In nucleotides, the CDR3 is TGTGCCAGCAGTCGACGACAGGTTACCTACAATGAGCAGTTCTTC.

The CDR3 DNA reads as TGCGCCAGCAGCTTGGCCTTGGACAACTCTGGAAACACCATATATTTT. Its protein is CASSLALDNSGNTIYF. The V call is TRBV5-1, the J call TRBJ1-3, with D maybe TRBD1 (5 bases). Germline V gene data show CDR1 as SGHRS and CDR2 as YFSETQ. The CDR3 spans 16 residues. V lost 0 bases, J lost 0 bases, and 10 bases lay in between.

The gene calls are TRBV27 and TRBJ2-7; tentative D call: TRBD2 (5 bases). Looked up from germline, CDR1 is MNHEY and CDR2 is SMNVEV (reference sequence). The CDR3 loop spans 13 amino acids. V lost 4 bases and J 2 bases, leaving 9 bases between the germline ends. The CDR3 sequence is CASSSRRTYEQYF. DNA for the CDR3: TGTGCCAGCAGTTCCCGGAGGACCTACGAGCAGTACTTC.

The chain employs TRBV6-1 and TRBJ2-4; no clear D. CDR1 MNHNS and CDR2 SASEGT come from the germline V gene. The CDR3 runs 16 residues. The V gene lost 1 base and the J gene lost 2 bases, with 12 bases spanning the gap. The CDR3 loop is CASSEGMLLTKNIQYF. As DNA, the CDR3 is TGTGCCAGCAGTGAAGGAATGCTATTAACCAAAAACATTCAGTACTTC.

The genes are TRBV2 and TRBJ2-5; D remains ambiguous. Germline V gene lookup returns CDR1 SNHLY and CDR2 FYNNEI. V lost 9 bases, J lost 6 bases, and 2 bases lay in between. This CDR3 has 8 amino acids. Written as DNA, the CDR3 is TGTGCCAGTAAGACCCAGTACTTC. It yields the protein CASKTQYF.

This clone has just one count. CDR3 bases: TGTGCCAGCAGCTTTACAGGGGGCGCGGGATCCTACGAGCAGTACTTC. Residues: CASSFTGGAGSYEQYF. V is TRBV7-9 and J is TRBJ2-7; 9 bases map to TRBD1. The CDR3 length is 16 residues. The V gene end was trimmed by 3 bases and the J gene end by 1 base; junction bases not matched to a gene: 7. Germline V gene lookup returns CDR1 SEHNR and CDR2 FQNEAQ (reference sequence).

The V and J genes are TRBV25-1 and TRBJ2-1, with 10 bases aligning to TRBD2. The CDR3 is 16 amino acids. Germline V gene sequence: CDR1 MGHDK, CDR2 SYGVNS. V gave up 4 bases and J gave up 7 bases; unmatched junction bases: 10. This CDR3 reads CASSVLESGGANEQFF. In DNA form, the CDR3 reads TGTGCCAGCAGTGTCCTGGAGAGCGGGGGGGCAAATGAGCAGTTCTTC. Drawing the rest from reference TRBV25-1 and TRBJ2-1, the complete variable domain is EADIYQTPRYLVIGTGKKITLECSQTMGHDKMYWYQQDPGMELHLIHYSYGVNSTEKGDLSSESTVSRIRTEHFPLTLESARPSHTSQYLCASSVLESGGANEQFFGPGTRLTVL.

The chain joins TRBV6-1 to TRBJ2-7; D gene unclear. V lost 1 base, J lost 2 bases, and 9 bases lay in between. This CDR3 comprises 14 residues. Germline V lookup: CDR1 MNHNS, CDR2 SASEGT. CDR3 nucleotides: TGTGCCAGCAGTGAAGTTGGCTCTGCCTACGAGCAGTACTTC. Translating it yields CASSEVGSAYEQYF.

V and J are TRBV9 and TRBJ1-1; no firm D call. V lost 4 bases, J lost 3 bases, and 13 bases lay in between. Germline lookup yields CDR1 SGDLS and CDR2 YYNGEE. This CDR3 region has 14 residues. The CDR3 sequence: CASSTDTWDTEAFF. In nucleotides, the CDR3 is TGTGCCAGCAGCACCGACACTTGGGACACTGAAGCTTTCTTT.

This clone was counted once. V is TRBV15 and J is TRBJ2-5, with D perhaps matching TRBD2 (5 bases). Trimming pared 2 bases from V and 5 bases from J, leaving 21 bases between. The CDR3 contains 17 residues. CDR1 is LNHNV and CDR2 is YYDKDF in the germline V gene (reference sequence). The CDR3 DNA reads TGTGCCACCAGCAGATACCCCTCGGCTGGAGGAACGGAGACCCAGTACTTC. As protein: CATSRYPSAGGTETQYF.

The chain couples TRBV4-1 to TRBJ1-6; perhaps TRBD1 as D (5 bases). The germline CDR1 and CDR2 sequences are MGHRA and YSYEKL. This CDR3 region has 15 residues. V lost 0 bases, J lost 4 bases, and 7 bases lay in between. The CDR3, as DNA: TGCGCCAGCAGCCAAGAACCAGGGTATAATTCACCCCTCCACTTT. Protein product: CASSQEPGYNSPLHF.

J is TRBJ1-2 and V is TRBV10-3, with D possibly TRBD1 on 6 matching bases. CDR1 is ENHRY, CDR2 SYGVKD, per germline. With 8 bases removed from V and 1 base from J, the gap between germline ends came to 11 bases. CDR3 length equals 13 residues. CDR3 loop: CAIGKDSNYGYTF. Here the CDR3 DNA reads TGTGCCATCGGGAAGGACAGTAACTATGGCTACACCTTC.

This clone is a singleton in its sample. CDR3 nucleotide sequence: TGTGCCGCAGGCCAAGAGACCCAGTACTTC. Protein sequence: CAAGQETQYF. The chain couples TRBV10-3 to TRBJ2-5; D is unresolved. This CDR3 has 10 amino acids. Germline CDR1 and CDR2: ENHRY and SYGVKD. Trimming took off 11 bases at V and 1 base at J, with 5 bases between the two ends.

V is TRBV5-1 and J is TRBJ2-3; 9 nucleotides line up with TRBD1. CDR3 size: 15 residues. Germline CDR1 SGHRS, CDR2 YFSETQ. V lost 3 bases and J lost 5; bases outside the gene matches: 7. The CDR3 is CASSYWDREGDTQYF. In nucleotides, the CDR3 is TGCGCCAGCAGCTACTGGGACAGGGAAGGAGATACGCAGTATTTT.

The CDR3 loop is CASSLQGLYYGYTF. DNA for the CDR3: TGTGCCAGCAGCTTACAGGGATTGTACTATGGCTACACCTTC. V is TRBV7-6 and J is TRBJ1-2, with D maybe TRBD1 (5 bases). The CDR3 extends over 14 amino acids. The germline V gene has CDR1 SGHVS and CDR2 FNYEAQ. Between the trimmed V and J ends, which lost 2 bases and 3 bases, there was a span of 10 bases.

The J gene is TRBJ2-2, the V gene TRBV7-9; 7 nucleotides line up with TRBD1. The CDR3 consists of 17 residues. Germline lookup yields CDR1 SEHNR and CDR2 FQNEAQ (reference sequence). Trimming at V came to 2 bases and at J to 7 bases, leaving 13 bases not matched to a gene. The CDR3 protein is CASSLRGHTGEYGELFF. For the CDR3, the DNA is TGTGCCAGCAGCTTACGGGGTCATACAGGGGAATACGGGGAGCTGTTTTTT.

This clone has a single count. The gene calls are TRBV18 and TRBJ1-3; TRBD1 matches at 9 bases. V was clipped by 6 bases and J by 4 bases; unmatched bases: 10. Germline CDR1 is KGHSH and CDR2 is LQKENI. The CDR3 runs to 16 residues. The DNA of the CDR3 is TGTGCCAGCTCGCCCAACTACAGGGGGCCCGGAAACACCATATATTTT. Amino acid sequence: CASSPNYRGPGNTIYF.

This chain connects TRBV7-9 to TRBJ2-3, with D perhaps matching TRBD1 (6 bases). V lost 1 base and J lost 5, with 16 bases in between. There are 16 residues in the CDR3. Germline V gene sequence: CDR1 SEHNR, CDR2 FQNEAQ (reference sequence). Written as DNA, the CDR3 is TGTGCCAGCAGCTTAGGAACCAGGGGTCATGGAGATACGCAGTATTTT. This gives the protein CASSLGTRGHGDTQYF.

The gene calls are TRBV11-2 and TRBJ2-1, with 10 positions matching TRBD1. V was clipped by 4 bases and J by 8 bases; unmatched bases: 8. CDR1 SGHAT and CDR2 FQNNGV come from the germline V gene. The CDR3 is 15 amino acids. This CDR3 reads CASSSSGTGVDEQFF. As DNA, the CDR3 is TGTGCCAGCAGCTCTTCCGGGACAGGGGTCGATGAGCAGTTCTTC.

The chain couples TRBV28 to TRBJ2-7; D is uncertain. Trimming left V 3 bases short and J 4 bases short, with 13 bases between. CDR1 and CDR2 (germline): MDHEN, SYDVKM. The CDR3 runs to 14 residues. For the CDR3, the DNA is TGTGCCAGCAGTTTTTCCAGGATTGTTTACGAGCAGTACTTC. Its protein product is CASSFSRIVYEQYF.

V and J are TRBV5-1 and TRBJ2-1; 7 bases are a match to TRBD2. The CDR3 sequence is 17 residues long. V lost 0 bases and J lost 1; bases outside the gene matches: 7. Per the germline V gene, CDR1 is SGHRS and CDR2 is YFSETQ. The CDR3 here is CASSLGSAGASYNEQFF. The DNA of the CDR3 is TGCGCCAGCAGCTTGGGTTCGGCGGGAGCTTCCTACAATGAGCAGTTCTTC.

The chain employs TRBV29-1 and TRBJ2-7, with 7 bases that match TRBD2. The germline V gene has CDR1 SQVTM and CDR2 ANQGSEA. CDR3 length equals 16 residues. The V gene end was trimmed by 2 bases and the J gene end by 0 bases; junction bases not matched to a gene: 10. CDR3 loop: CSVETSESSDSYEQYF. CDR3 DNA: TGCAGCGTTGAAACTAGCGAGAGCTCCGACTCCTACGAGCAGTACTTC.

This clone was seen once. The V and J genes are TRBV28 and TRBJ1-2, with 11 bases lining up with TRBD1. J was trimmed by 4 bases and V by 1 base; bases with no gene match: 5. Germline CDR1 MDHEN, CDR2 SYDVKM. The CDR3 totals 16 residues. CDR3 protein: CASSLLAGQGVYGYTF. In DNA, the CDR3 is TGTGCCAGCAGTTTATTGGCGGGACAGGGGGTCTATGGCTACACCTTC.

The V call is TRBV13, the J call TRBJ2-7, with D possibly matching TRBD1 (6 bases). The CDR3 extends over 15 amino acids. Deletions cut 3 bases from V and 0 bases from J, with 12 bases between. Germline V lookup: CDR1 PRHDT, CDR2 FYEKMQ (reference sequence). In DNA, the CDR3 is TGTGCCAGCAGCTTGACGGACAGTGGCTCCTACGAGCAGTACTTC. Its protein product is CASSLTDSGSYEQYF.

This sequence joins TRBV10-1 and TRBJ2-5, with D perhaps TRBD2 (5 bases). This CDR3 spans 17 amino acids. Trimming cost V 7 bases and J 3 bases, with 24 bases left between them. Germline CDR1 and CDR2: WNHNN and SYGVQD (reference sequence). CDR3 DNA sequence: TGCGCCAGCACTGGAAAAGTCGGGATCACGGTAAAAGAGACCCAGTACTTC. Encoded protein: CASTGKVGITVKETQYF.

This chain uses TRBV5-1 with TRBJ1-1, with a possible D match to TRBD1 (5 bases). The ends were cut back, 0 bases at V and 1 base at J, with 13 bases in the middle. Germline CDR1 and CDR2: SGHRS and YFSETQ. The CDR3 length is 16 residues. This CDR3 is CASSLVFTTENTEAFF. The CDR3 region has the DNA TGCGCCAGCAGCTTGGTATTCACGACAGAGAACACTGAAGCTTTCTTT. The full variable domain, completed using reference TRBV5-1 and TRBJ1-1, is KAGVTQTPRYLIKTRGQQVTLSCSPISGHRSVSWYQQTPGQGLQFLFEYFSETQRNKGNFPGRFSGRQFSNSRSEMNVSTLELGDSALYLCASSLVFTTENTEAFFGQGTRLTVV.

J is TRBJ2-2 and V is TRBV7-6, with 8 bases fitting TRBD1. The CDR3 is made up of 17 amino acids. Per the germline V gene, CDR1 is SGHVS and CDR2 is FNYEAQ. The V gene end was trimmed by 1 base and the J gene end by 0 bases; junction bases not matched to a gene: 4. CDR3 region: CASSLVRGRANTGELFF. CDR3 DNA sequence: TGTGCCAGCAGCTTAGTCAGGGGGCGGGCGAACACCGGGGAGCTGTTTTTT.

V gene TRBV11-3 combines with J gene TRBJ2-1; TRBD1 agrees at 9 bases. From germline, CDR1 is SGHNT and CDR2 YENEEA. The CDR3 totals 15 residues. The junction had 7 bases not matched to a gene; V was cut back by 4 bases and J by 6 bases. CDR3 protein: CASSSGQGHANEQFF. In DNA form, the CDR3 reads TGTGCCAGCAGCTCGGGACAGGGACATGCCAATGAGCAGTTCTTC.